Described below is a single TCR beta chain sequence and its context. The antigen is undetermined. cDNA came from 0.5 to 1 ug RNA primed by random hexamers. TCRdb fed the immunoSEQ multiplex PCR reads into MiXCR, producing one record per CDR3 protein. This table holds fewer than 95,000 distinct CDR3 sequences, roughly 95% found once. This entry comes from a study of CD8 T cells in Susac syndrome. Study-wide points: Some 17 Susac-specific public clones were found in total CD8+ repertoires and five in CD8+ TEMRA repertoires.

Each Susac syndrome patient had definite or probable disease by recently defined criteria. Trimming took 2 bases from V and 4 from J; bases not matched to a gene: 11. This CDR3 is 17 amino acids long. CDR1 and CDR2 from the germline V gene are DFQATT and SNEGSKA (reference sequence). The rearrangement uses TRBV20-1 and TRBJ2-3; 11 bases agree with TRBD2. The TCR comes from a human donor with Susac syndrome. The sequencing sample was made of CD8+ T cells from PBMCs. Here the CDR3 reads CSARPGTSGRGADTQYF. The CDR3 coding sequence is TGCAGTGCTAGACCCGGGACTAGCGGCCGGGGGGCAGATACGCAGTATTTT.